This T cell receptor (beta chain) originates from a study of T-cell reconstitution after alpha-beta-depleted transplantation in children. Molecular barcoding with unique molecular identifiers was used for the TCRbeta library. TCRdb used MiXCR to reprocess the PCR reads, holding one entry per CDR3 protein. The sample yields about 610,000 distinct CDR3 sequences, over 9.5% seen once. This clonotype showed up just a few times. The CDR3 runs to 17 residues. Trimming cost V 2 bases and J 2 bases; bases outside gene matches: 8. Germline CDR1 MNHEY, CDR2 SVGEGT. The chain uses TRBV6-2 or TRBV6-3 and TRBJ2-1; 8 bases agree with TRBD2. The sample consisted of PBMCs from the stem cell graft donor, taken from the stem cell graft. The TCR originated in a human donor who donated a stem cell graft to a child with acute myeloid leukemia. CDR3 residues: CASSYGSGGATYNEQFF. CDR3 sequence (DNA): TGTGCCAGCAGTTACGGGTCCGGGGGGGCCACCTACAATGAGCAGTTCTTC.